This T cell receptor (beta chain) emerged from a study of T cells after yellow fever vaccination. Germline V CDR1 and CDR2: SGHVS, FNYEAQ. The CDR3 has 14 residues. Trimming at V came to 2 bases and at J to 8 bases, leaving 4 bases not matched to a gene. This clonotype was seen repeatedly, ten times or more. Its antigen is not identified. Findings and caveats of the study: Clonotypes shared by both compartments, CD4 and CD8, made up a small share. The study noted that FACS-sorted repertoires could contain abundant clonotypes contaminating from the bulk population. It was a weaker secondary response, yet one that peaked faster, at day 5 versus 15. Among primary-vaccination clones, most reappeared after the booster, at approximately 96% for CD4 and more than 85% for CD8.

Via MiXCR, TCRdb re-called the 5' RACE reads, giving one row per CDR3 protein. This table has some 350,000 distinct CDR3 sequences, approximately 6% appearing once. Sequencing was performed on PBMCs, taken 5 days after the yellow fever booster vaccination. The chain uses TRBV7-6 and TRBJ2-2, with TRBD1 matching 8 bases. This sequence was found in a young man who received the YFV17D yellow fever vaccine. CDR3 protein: CASSLSRGLGELFF. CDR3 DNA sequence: TGTGCCAGCAGCTTATCCAGGGGGCTTGGGGAGCTGTTTTTT.